The source of this T cell receptor (beta chain) is a study of cytomegalovirus exposure and HLA in healthy donors. For the study at large: Assignment to the Caucasian-associated ancestry cluster applied to around 80% of the approximately 420 genotyped donors.

CDR1 is SGHVS and CDR2 is FNYEAQ in the germline V gene. With 3 bases removed from V and 4 bases from J, the gap between germline ends came to 10 bases. The CDR3 totals 13 residues. Researchers ran the PCR with 60 Vbeta and 13 Jbeta primers. Sequenced by immunoSEQ multiplex PCR; TCRdb stores in-frame clones only, minus some. The sample records approximately 150,000 clones, over 70% being singletons. As concerns this clone: Its specificity is not known.

Samples came from healthy bone marrow donors. At sampling all donors were nominally healthy, likely with unrecorded immune exposures. Study outcomes and limitations: Most TCR beta V segments were productive about 90% or about 30% of the time in an earlier analysis.

The specimen was PBMCs. The receptor was derived from a woman aged 40-49 years in good health and CMV-seronegative. J is TRBJ2-7 and V is TRBV7-6; D unclear. The CDR3 DNA sequence: TGTGCCAGCAGCTTGCAGGCGAAGTACGAGCAGTACTTC. Encoded protein: CASSLQAKYEQYF. The variable domain in full, with the rest retrieved from reference TRBV7-6 and TRBJ2-7, is GAGVSQSPRYKVTKRGQDVALRCDPISGHVSLYWYRQALGQGPEFLTYFNYEAQQDKSGLPNDRFSAERPEGSISTLTIQRTEQRDSAMYRCASSLQAKYEQYFGPGTRLTVT.